Listed here are 2 T cell receptor beta chains from one sample, sequenced in a study of T cells expressing NK-cell markers. TCRdb reprocessed the 5' RACE reads and keeps a single row for each CDR3 protein, giving no DNA. The sample shows fewer than 550,000 distinct CDR3 sequences, and almost 1.5% sits with its ten largest clones. The sequenced material came from blood T cells: a sorted CD56 or NKG2C T cell subset, CD4+ or CD8+ T cells, or bulk PBMC T cells (not recorded which). All receptors derive from a woman in her forties or fifties in good health.

This chain links TRBV10-3 with TRBJ1-2. CDR3 length: 13 residues. Germline CDR1 reads ENHRY; CDR2 reads SYGVKD. The CDR3 reads CAISSREGDGYTF.

The V and J genes are TRBV3-1 and TRBJ1-2. The CDR3 has 12 residues. Germline V gives CDR1 LGHDT, CDR2 YNNKEL (reference sequence). CDR3 region: CASSHDSGGYTF. The whole variable domain, remainder taken from reference TRBV3-1 and TRBJ1-2, is DTAVSQTPKYLVTQMGNDKSIKCEQNLGHDTMYWYKQDSKKFLKIMFSYNNKELIINETVPNRFSPKSPDKAHLNLHINSLELGDSAVYFCASSHDSGGYTFGSGTRLTVV.